The clone carrying this TCR beta chain was counted many times. No antigen is known for it. The data were obtained in a study of T cells after yellow fever vaccination. V was cut by 0 bases and J by 4 bases, with 9 bases left in between. Germline V gene lookup returns CDR1 SGHTA and CDR2 FQGNSA. There are 14 residues in the CDR3. Conversion of TCR transcripts into cDNA relied on 5'RACE template switching, which added a universal primer site and UMIs. TCRdb re-derived calls from the 5' RACE reads in MiXCR, one entry per CDR3 protein. The repertoire has a few hundred thousand distinct CDR3 sequences, around 8.1% of them found once; the top ten carry roughly a sixth. Study outcomes and limitations: Most clones from primary vaccination were detected again post-booster (roughly 96% CD4, roughly 91% CD8). One caveat is that FACS-sorted repertoires could contain abundant clonotypes contaminating from the bulk population.

V gene TRBV7-2 combines with J gene TRBJ1-2; D possibly corresponds to TRBD1 (5 bases). The specimen was PBMCs, collected approximately 40 days after the first yellow fever vaccination. This clonotype originated in a man younger than 35 who received the YFV17D yellow fever vaccine. This CDR3 is CASSLAFQGYGYTF. In DNA form, the CDR3 reads TGTGCCAGCAGCTTAGCGTTCCAGGGCTATGGCTACACCTTC.